The 5 T cell receptor beta chains below were found in one sample sequenced in a study of T-cell reconstitution after alpha-beta-depleted transplantation in children. Preparation of the TCRbeta library was carried out with unique molecular identifiers. In TCRdb, the PCR reads were re-called with MiXCR into one record per CDR3 protein. Among 490,000 or so distinct CDR3 sequences listed, 9.5% to 15% were seen once. Source: PBMCs from the stem cell graft donor, taken from the stem cell graft. The receptors originated from a human donor who donated a stem cell graft to a child with combined immunodeficiency.

This clonotype came up a few times. The CDR3 loop reads CASTLWGSSYEQYF. CDR3 DNA: TGTGCCAGCACTTTGTGGGGTTCTTCCTACGAGCAGTACTTC. This chain connects TRBV7-3 to TRBJ2-7; no clear D. The V and J ends lost 7 bases and 1 base respectively, with 14 bases between them. The CDR3 covers 14 residues. Germline lookup yields CDR1 SGHTA and CDR2 FQGTGA.

This clonotype has a count of ten or more. The CDR3 bases are TGTGCCAGCACACAGCGGCAGGGGCAAGAGACCCAGTACTTC. This gives the protein CASTQRQGQETQYF. This chain links TRBV7-2 with TRBJ2-5, with D possibly TRBD1 on 6 matching bases. CDR3 length equals 14 residues. CDR1 is SGHTA and CDR2 is FQGNSA in the germline V gene. The germline V and J ends were trimmed by 7 bases and 2 bases, with 14 bases remaining between them.

The CDR3 here is CASPSHTGELFF. For the CDR3, the DNA is TGTGCCTCGCCGTCCCACACCGGGGAGCTGTTTTTT. The chain uses TRBV30 and TRBJ2-2; no reliable D call. Germline CDR1 is GTSNPN and CDR2 is SVGIG (reference sequence). This CDR3 contains 12 residues. V lost 7 bases to trimming and J lost 3 bases, with 9 bases between them.

There are many counts of this clonotype. The CDR3 protein is CSAADRNYGYTF. The DNA of the CDR3 is TGCAGTGCCGCCGACAGGAACTATGGCTACACCTTC. The chain is built from TRBV20-1 and TRBJ1-2; D is perhaps TRBD1 (6 bases). Germline V gene sequence: CDR1 DFQATT, CDR2 SNEGSKA (reference sequence). The CDR3 covers 12 residues. Trimming cost V 6 bases and J 2 bases, with 10 bases left between them.

The chain recombines TRBV21-1 with TRBJ2-5; whether TRBD1, the table's D call, matches the DNA was not checked. TRBV21-1 is marked as a pseudogene. The CDR3 is 17 residues long. CDR3 in amino acids: CASSKVENRVRRETQYF. The DNA of the CDR3 is TGTGCCAGCAGCAAAGTAGAGAACAGGGTTCGTCGAGAGACCCAGTACTTC.